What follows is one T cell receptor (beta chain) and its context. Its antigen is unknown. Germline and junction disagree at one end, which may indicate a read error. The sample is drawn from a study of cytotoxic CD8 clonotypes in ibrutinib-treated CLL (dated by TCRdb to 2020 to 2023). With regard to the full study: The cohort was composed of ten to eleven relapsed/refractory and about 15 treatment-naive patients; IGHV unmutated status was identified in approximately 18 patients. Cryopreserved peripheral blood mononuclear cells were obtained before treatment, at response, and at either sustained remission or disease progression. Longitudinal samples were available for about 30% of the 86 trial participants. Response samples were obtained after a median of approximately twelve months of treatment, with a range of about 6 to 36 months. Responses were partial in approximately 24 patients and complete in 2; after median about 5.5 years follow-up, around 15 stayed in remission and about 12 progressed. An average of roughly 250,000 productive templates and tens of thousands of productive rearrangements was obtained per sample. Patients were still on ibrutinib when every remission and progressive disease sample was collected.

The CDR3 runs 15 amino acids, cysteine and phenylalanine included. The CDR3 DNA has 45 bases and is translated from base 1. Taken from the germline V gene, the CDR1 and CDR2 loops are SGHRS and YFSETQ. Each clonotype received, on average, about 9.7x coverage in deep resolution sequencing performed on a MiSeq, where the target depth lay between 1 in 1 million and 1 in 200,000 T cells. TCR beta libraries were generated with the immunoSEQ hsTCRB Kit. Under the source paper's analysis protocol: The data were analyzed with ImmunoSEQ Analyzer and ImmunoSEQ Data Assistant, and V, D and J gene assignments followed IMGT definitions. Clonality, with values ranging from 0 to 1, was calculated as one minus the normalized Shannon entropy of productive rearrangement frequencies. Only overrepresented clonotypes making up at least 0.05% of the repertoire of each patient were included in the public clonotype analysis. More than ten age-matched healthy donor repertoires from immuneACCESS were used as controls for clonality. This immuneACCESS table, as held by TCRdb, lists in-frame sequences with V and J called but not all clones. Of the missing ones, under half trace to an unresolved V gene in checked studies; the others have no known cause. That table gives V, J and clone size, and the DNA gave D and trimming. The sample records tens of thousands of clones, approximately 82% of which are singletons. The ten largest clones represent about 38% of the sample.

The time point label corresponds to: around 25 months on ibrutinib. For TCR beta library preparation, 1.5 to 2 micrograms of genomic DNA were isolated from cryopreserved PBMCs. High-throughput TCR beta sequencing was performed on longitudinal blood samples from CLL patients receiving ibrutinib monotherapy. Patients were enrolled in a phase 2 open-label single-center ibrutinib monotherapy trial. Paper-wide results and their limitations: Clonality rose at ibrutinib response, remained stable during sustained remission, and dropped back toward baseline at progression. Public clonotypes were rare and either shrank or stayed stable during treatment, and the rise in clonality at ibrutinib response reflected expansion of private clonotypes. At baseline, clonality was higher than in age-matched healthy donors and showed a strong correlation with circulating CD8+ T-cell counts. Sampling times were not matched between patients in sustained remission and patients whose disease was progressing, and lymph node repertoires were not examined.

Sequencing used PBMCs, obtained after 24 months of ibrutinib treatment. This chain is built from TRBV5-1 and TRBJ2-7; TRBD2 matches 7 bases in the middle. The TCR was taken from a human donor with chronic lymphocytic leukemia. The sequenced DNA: TGCGCCAGCAGCTTGGGAGGGACTACGCCTGTCTACAGTCACTTC. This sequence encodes CASSLGGTTPVYSHF. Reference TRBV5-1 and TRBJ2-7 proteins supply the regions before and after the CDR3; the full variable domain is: KAGVTQTPRYLIKTRGQQVTLSCSPISGHRSVSWYQQTPGQGLQFLFEYFSETQRNKGNFPGRFSGRQFSNSRSEMNVSTLELGDSALYLCASSLGGTTPVYSHFGPGTRLTVT.